Below, 7 T cell receptor beta chains from the same sample are listed, as sequenced in a study of control samples from healthy donors and cancer patients. The assay was immunoSEQ multiplex PCR, and TCRdb's table has in-frame clones only and misses some. Seen here are 120,000 or so clones, 85% to 95% observed once, and the top ten hold 0.5% to 0.7%. The specimen was PBMCs. Source of these receptors: a man at least 80 years old with head and neck cancer.

V and J are TRBV6-5 and TRBJ1-2, with unresolved D. The CDR3 is made up of 15 amino acids. The germline V and J ends were trimmed by 6 bases and 2 bases, with 16 bases remaining between them. Germline CDR1 reads MNHEY; CDR2 reads SVGAGI. This CDR3 reads CASSYGRTWNYGYTF. CDR3 nucleotides: TGTGCCAGCAGCTACGGACGGACTTGGAACTATGGCTACACCTTC.

The V gene is TRBV18, the J gene TRBJ1-3; maybe TRBD1 (6 bases). Per germline, CDR1 KGHSH and CDR2 LQKENI. This CDR3 has 17 amino acids. Trimming took 3 bases from V and 0 from J, leaving 15 bases between them. The CDR3 nucleotides are TGTGCCAGCTCACCCCTCCCGGGACACCACTCTGGAAACACCATATATTTT. Its protein product is CASSPLPGHHSGNTIYF.

The gene calls are TRBV18 and TRBJ1-5, with 7 bases lining up with TRBD1. CDR1 is KGHSH, CDR2 LQKENI, per germline. The CDR3 has 14 residues. The trim removed 3 bases at V and 5 bases at J, leaving 4 bases unmatched. The CDR3 spells CASSPDRSYQPQHF. CDR3 in DNA: TGTGCCAGCTCACCGGACAGGAGCTATCAGCCCCAGCATTTT.

This rearrangement joins TRBV11-3 to TRBJ2-1, with 10 bases identical to TRBD2. This CDR3 has 20 amino acids. Germline loops: CDR1 SGHNT, CDR2 YENEEA. Germline trimming cut 0 bases from V and 6 bases from J; bases unmatched to any gene: 17. CDR3 nucleotides: TGTGCCAGCAGCTTAGAGAGGGTACTAGCGGGAAGCTACGGGCTCAATGAGCAGTTCTTC. It codes for CASSLERVLAGSYGLNEQFF.

This chain joins TRBV5-4 and TRBJ2-3; the D is unclear. V was pared by 0 bases and J by 4 bases, with 12 bases between. The CDR3 has 15 amino acids. Germline V gene data show CDR1 as SGHNT and CDR2 as YYREEE (reference sequence). The CDR3, as DNA: TGTGCCAGCAGCTTGGGGGCCTCCGTGCCAGATACGCAGTATTTT. This sequence encodes CASSLGASVPDTQYF. Using reference TRBV5-4 and TRBJ2-3 for the parts outside the CDR3, the full variable domain is ETGVTQSPTHLIKTRGQQVTLRCSSQSGHNTVSWYQQALGQGPQFIFQYYREEENGRGNFPPRFSGLQFPNYSSELNVNALELDDSALYLCASSLGASVPDTQYFGPGTRLTVL.

The V gene is TRBV7-2, the J gene TRBJ2-2; no firm D call. The CDR3 totals 14 residues. Germline CDR1 is SGHTA and CDR2 is FQGNSA. V was cut by 1 base and J by 1 base, with 4 bases left in between. The CDR3 loop is CASSLVLNTGELFF. Written as DNA, the CDR3 is TGTGCCAGCAGCTTAGTGTTGAACACCGGGGAGCTGTTTTTT. Combining the CDR3 with reference TRBV7-2 and TRBJ2-2 gives the whole variable domain GAGVSQSPSNKVTEKGKDVELRCDPISGHTALYWYRQSLGQGLEFLIYFQGNSAPDKSGLPSDRFSAERTGGSVSTLTIQRTQQEDSAVYLCASSLVLNTGELFFGEGSRLTVL.

The chain employs TRBV7-9 and TRBJ1-4, with D hard to call. Per germline, CDR1 SEHNR and CDR2 FQNEAQ (reference sequence). The CDR3 is 14 amino acids. Trimming took 7 bases from V and 7 from J, leaving 16 bases between them. CDR3 in amino acids: CASKPGEGGEKLFF. The CDR3 DNA follows: TGTGCCAGCAAACCCGGGGAGGGTGGTGAAAAACTGTTTTTT.